The 24 T cell receptor beta chains reported below all come from one sample, sequenced in a study of control samples from healthy donors and cancer patients. Clones were sequenced by immunoSEQ multiplex PCR, and TCRdb holds only the in-frame ones, with some missing. The repertoire consists of about 83,000 clones, with roughly 91% occurring once and the leading ten covering roughly a sixth. Sequenced sample: blood. The receptors derive from a man aged 50 or older in good health.

This sequence joins TRBV6-5 and TRBJ1-5, with a weak D call TRBD1 (5 bases). This CDR3 region has 13 residues. Trimming removed 8 bases at V and 7 bases at J, with 15 bases between. Per germline, CDR1 MNHEY and CDR2 SVGAGI. CDR3 DNA: TGTGCCAGCGCGTCAGGGCCGGGGCAGCCCCAGCATTTT. It translates to CASASGPGQPQHF.

CDR3: CATQGAYEQYF. The CDR3 nucleotides read TGTGCCACCCAGGGTGCCTACGAGCAGTACTTC. The genes are TRBV24-1 and TRBJ2-7; D might be TRBD1 (5 bases). Trimming removed 9 bases from V and 2 bases from J, with 7 bases in between. CDR3 length: 11 amino acids. Germline V CDR1 and CDR2: KGHDR, SFDVKD.

In nucleotides, the CDR3 is TGCAGCGTTGGAGTCGGGGGGCTGGGCGGGGAGCTGTTTTTT. Residues: CSVGVGGLGGELFF. The chain employs TRBV29-1 and TRBJ2-2; a weak D match, TRBD2 (7 bases). The germline CDR1 and CDR2 sequences are SQVTM and ANQGSEA. This CDR3 has 14 amino acids. V was trimmed by 4 bases and J by 7 bases, leaving 16 bases between them.

The V call is TRBV11-2, the J call TRBJ2-1, with a tentative D call TRBD2 (5 bases). Trimming pared 5 bases from V and 7 bases from J, leaving 9 bases between. This CDR3 has 12 residues. Germline V lookup: CDR1 SGHAT, CDR2 FQNNGV. CDR3 nucleotides: TGTGCCAGCAGCCTACTAGTAAATGAGCAGTTCTTC. It specifies CASSLLVNEQFF.

The rearrangement links TRBV6-5 to TRBJ1-3; D gene unclear. Germline loops: CDR1 MNHEY, CDR2 SVGAGI. CDR3 length: 14 amino acids. The V gene lost 7 bases and the J gene lost 1 base, with 11 bases spanning the gap. DNA of the CDR3: TGTGCCAGCACCACCGCGGGGTCTGGAAACACCATATATTTT. This codes for CASTTAGSGNTIYF.

This chain joins TRBV5-4 and TRBJ1-4; no clear D. Between the trimmed V and J ends, which lost 4 bases and 8 bases, there was a span of 12 bases. From germline, CDR1 is SGHNT and CDR2 YYREEE (reference sequence). The CDR3 runs 13 residues. The CDR3 is CASSHVTEEKLFF. CDR3 bases: TGTGCCAGCAGCCATGTTACCGAGGAAAAACTGTTTTTT.

The chain has TRBV19 and TRBJ1-4, with 9 bases aligning to TRBD1. J was trimmed by 0 bases and V by 9 bases; bases with no gene match: 5. This CDR3 is built from 15 residues. Germline CDR1 and CDR2: LNHDA and SQIVND (reference sequence). The CDR3 is CASRDRAATNEKLFF. DNA of the CDR3: TGTGCCAGCCGGGACAGGGCTGCAACTAATGAAAAACTGTTTTTT.

The gene calls are TRBV7-6 and TRBJ2-3, with TRBD2 matching over 9 bases. CDR1 is SGHVS, CDR2 FNYEAQ, per germline. With V trimmed by 1 base and J by 7 bases, 9 bases remained unmatched. The CDR3 is made up of 16 amino acids. Written as DNA, the CDR3 is TGTGCCAGCAGCTTAGAAGGGCGGGGGGGCGGAAATACGCAGTATTTT. Protein: CASSLEGRGGGNTQYF. The whole variable domain, remainder taken from reference TRBV7-6 and TRBJ2-3, is GAGVSQSPRYKVTKRGQDVALRCDPISGHVSLYWYRQALGQGPEFLTYFNYEAQQDKSGLPNDRFSAERPEGSISTLTIQRTEQRDSAMYRCASSLEGRGGGNTQYFGPGTRLTVL.

The chain has TRBV3-1 (or the pseudogene TRBV3-2) and TRBJ1-1; possible D gene TRBD1, 5 bases. Germline V CDR1 and CDR2: LGHDT, YNNKEL (reference sequence). The CDR3 is 15 residues long. The V and J ends lost 1 base and 1 base respectively, with 10 bases between them. Here the CDR3 reads CASSQVGAWNTEAFF. In DNA form, the CDR3 reads TGTGCCAGCAGCCAAGTAGGGGCGTGGAACACTGAAGCTTTCTTT.

V is TRBV5-1 and J is TRBJ1-1; maybe TRBD1 (5 bases). Per germline, CDR1 SGHRS and CDR2 YFSETQ. The CDR3 runs 13 residues. V dropped 5 bases and J dropped 3 bases, with 11 bases sitting between them. The CDR3 region has the DNA TGCGCCAGCAGGGTTGACAGAGACACTGAAGCTTTCTTT. Translating it yields CASRVDRDTEAFF. Based on the CDR3 plus reference TRBV5-1 and TRBJ1-1, the full variable domain is KAGVTQTPRYLIKTRGQQVTLSCSPISGHRSVSWYQQTPGQGLQFLFEYFSETQRNKGNFPGRFSGRQFSNSRSEMNVSTLELGDSALYLCASRVDRDTEAFFGQGTRLTVV.

V gene TRBV7-9 combines with J gene TRBJ2-2; D is possibly TRBD1 or TRBD2 (5 bases each). CDR1 is SEHNR and CDR2 is FQNEAQ in the germline V gene (reference sequence). V was pared by 4 bases and J by 0 bases, with 15 bases between. The CDR3 length is 17 residues. The CDR3 reads CASSSTEGYSNTGELFF. The CDR3 bases are TGTGCCAGCAGCTCTACCGAGGGGTATTCGAACACCGGGGAGCTGTTTTTT.

The CDR3, as DNA: TGTGCCAGCTCACCACCGGCTTTGAACACCGGGGAGCTGTTTTTT. Translating it yields CASSPPALNTGELFF. This chain joins TRBV18 and TRBJ2-2; D gene uncertain. The germline V and J ends were trimmed by 0 bases and 1 base, with 6 bases remaining between them. CDR1 is KGHSH and CDR2 is LQKENI in the germline V gene. CDR3 size: 15 residues.

The rearrangement uses TRBV12-3 or TRBV12-4 and TRBJ1-1, with no clear D. V lost 3 bases, J lost 5 bases, and 10 bases lay in between. This CDR3 region has 13 residues. Here the CDR3 reads CASSFSHGTEAFF. The CDR3, as DNA: TGTGCCAGCAGTTTTTCACATGGGACTGAAGCTTTCTTT.

The rearrangement joins TRBV9 to TRBJ1-5; D may be TRBD1 (5 bases). With 1 base removed from V and 3 bases from J, the gap between germline ends came to 11 bases. Germline CDR1 is SGDLS and CDR2 is YYNGEE. The CDR3 is 15 residues long. The CDR3 sequence is CASSVSQQANQPQHF. Here the CDR3 DNA reads TGTGCCAGCAGCGTATCCCAACAGGCCAATCAGCCCCAGCATTTT.

The V and J genes are TRBV6-5 and TRBJ2-7; D call uncertain. Trimming cost V 0 bases and J 4 bases, with 16 bases left between them. In germline, CDR1 is MNHEY, CDR2 SVGAGI. The CDR3 is 16 amino acids. The DNA for the CDR3 is TGTGCCAGCAGTTACTCGATGTTCCCGGCCCCTTACGAGCAGTACTTC. Protein product: CASSYSMFPAPYEQYF.

V gene TRBV14 combines with J gene TRBJ2-2, with TRBD2 matching 9 bases. CDR1 SGHDN and CDR2 FVKESK come from the germline V gene. J lost 8 bases, V lost 11 bases, and 6 bases had no gene match. The CDR3 has 12 amino acids. The CDR3 region has the DNA TGTGCCTCAGGACTAGCGCGAGGGGAGCTGTTTTTT. It translates to CASGLARGELFF.

This clone was seen once. In the same sample, other DNA sequences code for this CDR3. This CDR3 reads CASSAQGANTEAFF. The CDR3 DNA reads TGTGCCAGTAGTGCGCAGGGGGCGAACACTGAAGCTTTCTTT. The J gene is TRBJ1-1, the V gene TRBV19, with 8 positions matching TRBD1. Germline lookup yields CDR1 LNHDA and CDR2 SQIVND (reference sequence). Losses at the gene ends were 5 bases for V and 1 base for J; bases not matched to a gene: 3. There are 14 residues in the CDR3.

This sequence joins TRBV3-1 (or the pseudogene TRBV3-2) and TRBJ2-1, with TRBD2 matching 8 bases. CDR3 length: 15 amino acids. Germline V lookup: CDR1 LGHDT, CDR2 YNNKEL (reference sequence). V shed 4 bases and J 7 bases; nucleotides not matched to a gene: 9. CDR3 bases: TGTGCCAGCAGCCCCTTGATCGGGGGGGCTAATGAGCAGTTCTTC. It translates to CASSPLIGGANEQFF.

V usage is TRBV6-2 or TRBV6-3 and J usage is TRBJ1-5; D is possibly TRBD1 (5 bases). The CDR3 sequence is 15 residues long. The germline V and J ends were trimmed by 2 bases and 6 bases, with 14 bases remaining between them. Per the germline V gene, CDR1 is MNHEY and CDR2 is SVGEGT. The CDR3: CASSYGGFESQPQHF. In nucleotides, the CDR3 is TGTGCCAGCAGTTACGGGGGGTTTGAGAGTCAGCCCCAGCATTTT.

The rearrangement uses TRBV29-1 and TRBJ1-1, with TRBD1 matching 7 bases. With V trimmed by 7 bases and J by 1 base, 3 bases remained unmatched. Germline loops: CDR1 SQVTM, CDR2 ANQGSEA. The CDR3 is made up of 12 amino acids. CDR3 DNA sequence: TGCAGCGCTGGACAGGAGAACACTGAAGCTTTCTTT. It yields the protein CSAGQENTEAFF.

The CDR3 spells CATSDLSGGGAGLDTQYF. The CDR3 DNA reads TGTGCCACCAGTGATTTGTCAGGCGGGGGGGCCGGGTTAGATACGCAGTATTTT. The chain joins TRBV24-1 to TRBJ2-3, with 9 nucleotides matching TRBD2. V was clipped by 0 bases and J by 5 bases; unmatched bases: 11. The CDR3 totals 18 residues. From germline, CDR1 is KGHDR and CDR2 SFDVKD.

The chain has TRBV18 and TRBJ2-7, with 8 bases matching TRBD1. After removal of 6 bases from V and 7 bases from J, the junction contained 11 bases not matched to a gene. The germline V gene has CDR1 KGHSH and CDR2 LQKENI. The CDR3 runs to 14 residues. For the CDR3, the DNA is TGTGCCAGCTCCCCTGACAGGGGAATAAGGGAGCAGTACTTC. Translating it yields CASSPDRGIREQYF.

The chain combines TRBV9 with TRBJ2-7; a weak D match, TRBD2 (5 bases). With 7 bases removed from V and 5 bases from J, the gap between germline ends came to 13 bases. CDR1 is SGDLS, CDR2 YYNGEE, per germline. The CDR3 consists of 12 residues. This chain's CDR3 is CASSPGIHEQYF. The CDR3 nucleotides are TGTGCCAGCTCCCCGGGAATTCACGAGCAGTACTTC.

The chain has TRBV19 and TRBJ1-2; 7 bases fit TRBD1. The germline V gene has CDR1 LNHDA and CDR2 SQIVND (reference sequence). The CDR3 consists of 19 residues. Unmatched junction bases numbered 21, after V lost 3 bases and J lost 5 bases. The CDR3 sequence: CASSMSMRRRQGPWYGYTF. The CDR3 DNA sequence: TGTGCCAGTAGTATGAGTATGAGGAGAAGACAGGGACCTTGGTATGGCTACACCTTC.